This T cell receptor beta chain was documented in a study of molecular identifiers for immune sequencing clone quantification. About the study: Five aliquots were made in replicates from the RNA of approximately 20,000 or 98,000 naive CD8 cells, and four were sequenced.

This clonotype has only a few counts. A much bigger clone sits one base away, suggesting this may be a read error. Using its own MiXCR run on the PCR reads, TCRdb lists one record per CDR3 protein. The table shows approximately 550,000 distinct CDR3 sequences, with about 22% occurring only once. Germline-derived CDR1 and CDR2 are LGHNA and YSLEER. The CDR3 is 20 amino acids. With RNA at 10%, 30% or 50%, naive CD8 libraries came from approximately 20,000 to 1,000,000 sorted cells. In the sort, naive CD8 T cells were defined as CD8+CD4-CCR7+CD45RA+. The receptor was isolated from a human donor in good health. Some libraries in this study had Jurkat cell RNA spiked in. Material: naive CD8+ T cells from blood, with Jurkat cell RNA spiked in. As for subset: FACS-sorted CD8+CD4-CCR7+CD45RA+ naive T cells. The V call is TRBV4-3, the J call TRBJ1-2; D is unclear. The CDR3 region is CASSQPPTKGYPAIYYDYTF. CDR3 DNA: TGCGCCAGCAGCCAACCGCCAACAAAAGGTTATCCTGCAATTTACTATGACTACACCTTC.